Each of the 4 T cell receptor beta chains below was sequenced from the same sample in a study of neurological immune-mediated disorders. TCRdb re-derived calls from the 5' RACE reads in MiXCR, one entry per CDR3 protein. This table holds roughly 55,000 distinct CDR3 sequences, around a sixth found once. The sequenced sample was PBMCs. These receptors were obtained from a man aged 60 to 69 in good health.

This clonotype came up many times. The V and J genes are TRBV28 and TRBJ2-3; the match to TRBD2 covers 8 bases. Germline assignment: CDR1 MDHEN and CDR2 SYDVKM. CDR3 length: 15 amino acids. V lost 10 bases and J lost 4; bases outside the gene matches: 13. The chain's CDR3 is CAINPATSAPDTQYF. The DNA for the CDR3 is TGTGCCATAAATCCAGCGACTAGCGCCCCAGATACGCAGTATTTT.

This clonotype has a count of ten or more. The rearrangement links TRBV3-1 to TRBJ2-1; 7 bases fit TRBD2. The germline CDR1 and CDR2 sequences are LGHDT and YNNKEL (reference sequence). The length of the CDR3 is 15 residues. J was trimmed by 3 bases and V by 5 bases; bases with no gene match: 7. This CDR3 is CASSYWTRRYNEQFF. CDR3 in DNA: TGTGCCAGCAGCTATTGGACTAGGCGCTACAATGAGCAGTTCTTC.

There are many counts of this clonotype. The chain carries TRBV7-8 and TRBJ1-2; D unclear. From germline, CDR1 is SGHVS and CDR2 FQNEAQ. The CDR3 sequence is 14 residues long. Trimming pared 5 bases from V and 4 bases from J, leaving 14 bases between. Here the CDR3 DNA reads TGTGCCAGCAGCATCGGGATCTCTGGCTATGGCTACACCTTC. Amino acid sequence: CASSIGISGYGYTF.

This clonotype was seen many times. The chain is built from TRBV3-1 and TRBJ2-7; D is tentatively TRBD1 or TRBD2 (5 bases each). Germline CDR1 and CDR2: LGHDT and YNNKEL (reference sequence). The CDR3 spans 16 residues. V was trimmed by 0 bases and J by 1 base, leaving 13 bases between them. The CDR3 spells CASSQDSGTDSYEQYF. CDR3 coding DNA: TGTGCCAGCAGCCAAGACTCCGGGACCGATTCCTACGAGCAGTACTTC.